The clone carrying this T cell receptor beta chain was detected only a few times. Its specificity is not known. TCRdb used MiXCR to reprocess the 5' RACE reads, holding one entry per CDR3 protein. The table has fewer than 500,000 distinct CDR3 sequences, more than 13% seen once. This entry belongs to a study of identical twins. Overall study findings and caveats: Twins' surplus sharing was weaker for beta out-of-frame sequences. It was possible that invariant MAIT and iNKT cells partly confounded the zero-insertion analyses. While abundant cord blood beta clonotypes carried fewer insertions, memory repertoires showed no such pattern.

This CDR3 comprises 13 residues. Deletions cut 5 bases from V and 2 bases from J, with 12 bases between. Looked up from germline, CDR1 is DFQATT and CDR2 is SNEGSKA (reference sequence). A further study also used this sample, focusing on yellow fever vaccine responses in identical twins. That report adds: The authors reported partly convergent, partly personalized vaccine responses in identical twins.

Sequencing was performed on CD4+ T cells sorted from blood. The chain uses TRBV20-1 and TRBJ2-5; D is tentatively TRBD1 or TRBD2 (6 bases each). This TCR came from a young woman in good health. Here the CDR3 reads CSAAGQIQETQYF. CDR3 nucleotides: TGCAGTGCTGCGGGACAAATACAAGAGACCCAGTACTTC.